This passage covers 14 T cell receptor beta chains from one sample sequenced in a study of blood T cell repertoires in COVID-19 (dated by TCRdb to 2018 to 2020). Library method: the immunoSEQ multiplex PCR assay. Here the immuneACCESS table is served through TCRdb, limited to in-frame sequences with V and J called. Missing clones are a known gap in these copies; in checked studies unresolved V genes cover under half, and the rest lacks a known reason. Counted in this sample were about 210,000 clones; 70% to 90% of them appeared once. The top ten clones comprise 3.5% to 4.5% of the sample. Sequenced input: PBMCs or T cells enriched from blood (not recorded which). These receptors were taken from a man between 25 and 39 years old with acute COVID-19.

The V gene is TRBV5-1, the J gene TRBJ2-6; perhaps TRBD2 as D (5 bases). The CDR3 is made up of 17 amino acids. Per the germline V gene, CDR1 is SGHRS and CDR2 is YFSETQ. Trimming cost V 4 bases and J 2 bases, with 16 bases left between them. The CDR3 nucleotides read TGCGCCAGCAGCGGGAGAGAGGGTGGACCTGGGGCCAACGTCCTGACTTTC. It is translated as CASSGREGGPGANVLTF.

The V gene is TRBV5-6, the J gene TRBJ2-3, with TRBD2 matching over 13 bases. Germline V CDR1 and CDR2: SGHDT, YYEEEE. V shed 3 bases, J shed 5 bases, and the junction held 3 bases outside the gene matches. This CDR3 region has 15 residues. This chain's CDR3 is CASSWGTSGEDTQYF. As DNA, the CDR3 is TGTGCCAGCAGCTGGGGGACTAGCGGGGAAGATACGCAGTATTTT.

V gene TRBV4-1 combines with J gene TRBJ2-1, with 7 bases lining up with TRBD1. Germline CDR1 is MGHRA and CDR2 is YSYEKL. The CDR3 extends over 14 amino acids. Trimming removed 0 bases from V and 15 bases from J; junction bases left unmatched: 11. CDR3 DNA: TGCGCCAGCAGCCAAGATCTAATCCCGGACAGGCTGTTCTTC. It is translated as CASSQDLIPDRLFF.

This clone was picked up one time. The chain joins TRBV6-1 to TRBJ2-7; a possible D gene is TRBD2 (5 bases). This CDR3 contains 18 residues. CDR1 MNHNS and CDR2 SASEGT come from the germline V gene. V gave up 1 base and J gave up 2 bases, with 21 bases separating them. CDR3 amino acids: CASSEDRRWKDGTYEQYF. DNA of the CDR3: TGTGCCAGCAGTGAAGATCGGAGGTGGAAGGACGGTACCTACGAGCAGTACTTC.

The V gene is TRBV6-2 or TRBV6-3, the J gene TRBJ2-5; D is perhaps TRBD2 (7 bases). This CDR3 has 13 amino acids. V lost 5 bases to trimming and J lost 1 base, with 8 bases between them. Germline CDR1 reads MNHEY; CDR2 reads SVGEGT. CDR3 coding DNA: TGTGCCAGCAGTCGGGGGGCCCAAGAGACCCAGTACTTC. It encodes CASSRGAQETQYF.

The rearrangement links TRBV7-9 to TRBJ1-1; no clear D. The CDR3 is 14 residues long. V was trimmed by 6 bases and J by 1 base, leaving 12 bases between them. Germline V gene data show CDR1 as SEHNR and CDR2 as FQNEAQ (reference sequence). The CDR3, as DNA: TGTGCCAGCAGTCCTCTCGGGGAGAACACTGAAGCTTTCTTT. Its protein is CASSPLGENTEAFF.

V is TRBV7-3 and J is TRBJ2-1; D remains unclear. V lost 2 bases to trimming and J lost 5 bases, with 7 bases between them. Germline V gives CDR1 SGHTA, CDR2 FQGTGA. The CDR3 contains 13 residues. The chain's CDR3 is CASSLFSNNEQFF. The DNA for the CDR3 is TGTGCCAGCAGCTTATTCAGTAACAATGAGCAGTTCTTC.

The chain has TRBV15 and TRBJ1-5, with no clear D. With 1 base removed from V and 4 bases from J, the gap between germline ends came to 2 bases. Germline V gene data show CDR1 as LNHNV and CDR2 as YYDKDF (reference sequence). The CDR3 extends over 12 amino acids. CDR3 nucleotides: TGTGCCACCAGCAGAGTAAATCAGCCCCAGCATTTT. This translates into CATSRVNQPQHF.

The chain is built from TRBV2 and TRBJ2-7; perhaps TRBD2 as D (5 bases). Germline CDR1 and CDR2: SNHLY and FYNNEI. The CDR3 is made up of 15 amino acids. V was clipped by 5 bases and J by 3 bases, with 17 bases between them. The CDR3 loop reads CASSKEAREIYEQYF. In nucleotides, the CDR3 is TGTGCCAGCAGTAAGGAGGCTAGGGAGATCTACGAGCAGTACTTC.

The V call is TRBV2, the J call TRBJ2-7; TRBD1 aligns across 8 bases. The germline CDR1 and CDR2 sequences are SNHLY and FYNNEI. V lost 4 bases and J lost 9; bases outside the gene matches: 11. This CDR3 contains 14 residues. DNA of the CDR3: TGTGCCAGCAGTGCGGACAGGGTCCTTACGTTGCAGTACTTC. Encoded protein: CASSADRVLTLQYF.

V usage is TRBV6-2 or TRBV6-3 and J usage is TRBJ2-3; D perhaps matches TRBD2 (7 bases). This CDR3 spans 14 amino acids. The germline V and J ends were trimmed by 6 bases and 9 bases, with 19 bases remaining between them. Germline V gives CDR1 MNHEY, CDR2 SVGEGT. The CDR3 bases are TGTGCCAGCAGCGTTAGAGGGGGGGCGACCACGCAGTATTTT. It specifies CASSVRGGATTQYF.

V is TRBV5-1 and J is TRBJ1-1; 9 bases match TRBD1. The CDR3 has 16 amino acids. Looked up from germline, CDR1 is SGHRS and CDR2 is YFSETQ. The V gene end was trimmed by 2 bases and the J gene end by 2 bases; junction bases not matched to a gene: 7. Written as DNA, the CDR3 is TGCGCCAGCAGCTTCGACTACAGGGGGCTCAACACTGAAGCTTTCTTT. Its translation is CASSFDYRGLNTEAFF.

The genes are TRBV6-5 and TRBJ1-2; no reliable D call. Germline loops: CDR1 MNHEY, CDR2 SVGAGI. The CDR3 runs to 11 residues. V was shortened by 9 bases and J by 2 bases, with 7 bases between the two germline ends. Here the CDR3 reads CASQINYGYTF. CDR3 coding DNA: TGTGCCAGTCAGATAAACTATGGCTACACCTTC.

This clone was picked up one time. V usage is TRBV11-1 and J usage is TRBJ2-3, with 10 positions matching TRBD2. V trimming: 2 bases; J trimming: 4 bases; junction bases outside the gene matches: 6. The germline CDR1 and CDR2 sequences are SGHAT and FQDESV (reference sequence). CDR3 length equals 16 residues. The CDR3 DNA is TGTGCCAGCAGCTTAATTTTAAGCGGGGGGGCAGATACGCAGTATTTT. Its translation: CASSLILSGGADTQYF.